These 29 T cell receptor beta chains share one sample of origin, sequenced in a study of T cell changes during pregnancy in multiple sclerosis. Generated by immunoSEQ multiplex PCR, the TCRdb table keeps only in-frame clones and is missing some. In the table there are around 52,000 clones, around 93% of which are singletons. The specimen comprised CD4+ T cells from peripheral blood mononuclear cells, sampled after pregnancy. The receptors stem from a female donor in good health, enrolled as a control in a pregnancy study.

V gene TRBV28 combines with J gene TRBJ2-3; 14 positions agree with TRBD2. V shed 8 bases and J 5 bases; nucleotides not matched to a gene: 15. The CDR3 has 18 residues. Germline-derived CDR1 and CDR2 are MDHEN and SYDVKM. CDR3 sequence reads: CASFDPGTSGGRGDTQYF. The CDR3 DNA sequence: TGTGCCAGCTTTGATCCCGGGACTAGCGGGGGTCGAGGAGATACGCAGTATTTT.

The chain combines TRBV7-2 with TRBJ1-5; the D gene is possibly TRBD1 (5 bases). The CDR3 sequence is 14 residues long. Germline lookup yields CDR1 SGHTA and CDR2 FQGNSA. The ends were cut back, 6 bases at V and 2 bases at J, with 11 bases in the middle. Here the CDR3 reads CASRPGLGNQPQHF. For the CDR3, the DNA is TGTGCCAGCAGACCAGGGCTTGGCAATCAGCCCCAGCATTTT. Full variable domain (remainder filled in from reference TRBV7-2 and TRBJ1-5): GAGVSQSPSNKVTEKGKDVELRCDPISGHTALYWYRQSLGQGLEFLIYFQGNSAPDKSGLPSDRFSAERTGGSVSTLTIQRTQQEDSAVYLCASRPGLGNQPQHFGDGTRLSIL.

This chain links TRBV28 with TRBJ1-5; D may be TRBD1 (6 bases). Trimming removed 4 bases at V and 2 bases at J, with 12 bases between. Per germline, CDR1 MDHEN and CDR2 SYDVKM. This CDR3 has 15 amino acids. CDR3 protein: CASSWDKSGNQPQHF. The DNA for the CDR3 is TGTGCCAGCAGTTGGGACAAGTCGGGCAATCAGCCCCAGCATTTT.

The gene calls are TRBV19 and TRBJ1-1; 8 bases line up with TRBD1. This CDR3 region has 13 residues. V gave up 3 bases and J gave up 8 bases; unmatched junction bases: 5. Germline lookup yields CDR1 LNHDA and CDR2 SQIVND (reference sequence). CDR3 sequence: CASSMTGALEAFF. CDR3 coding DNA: TGTGCCAGTAGTATGACAGGGGCCCTCGAAGCTTTCTTT.

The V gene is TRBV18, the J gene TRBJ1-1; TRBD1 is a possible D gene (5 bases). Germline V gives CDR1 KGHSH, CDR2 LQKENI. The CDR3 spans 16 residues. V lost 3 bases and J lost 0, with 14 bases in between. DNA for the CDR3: TGTGCCAGCTCACCTCCCGGGCGGGGCATGAACACTGAAGCTTTCTTT. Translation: CASSPPGRGMNTEAFF.

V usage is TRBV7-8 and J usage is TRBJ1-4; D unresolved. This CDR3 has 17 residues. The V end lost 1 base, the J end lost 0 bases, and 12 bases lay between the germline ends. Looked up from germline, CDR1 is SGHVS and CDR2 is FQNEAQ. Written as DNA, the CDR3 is TGTGCCAGCAGCTTAGAGTCCACCCAGGCAACTAATGAAAAACTGTTTTTT. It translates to CASSLESTQATNEKLFF.

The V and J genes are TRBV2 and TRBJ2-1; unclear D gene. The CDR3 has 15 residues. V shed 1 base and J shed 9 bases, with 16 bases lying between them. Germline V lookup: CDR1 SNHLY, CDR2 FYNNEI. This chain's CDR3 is CASSEGVSQIGEQFF. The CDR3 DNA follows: TGTGCCAGCAGTGAAGGTGTGTCCCAAATCGGTGAGCAGTTCTTC.

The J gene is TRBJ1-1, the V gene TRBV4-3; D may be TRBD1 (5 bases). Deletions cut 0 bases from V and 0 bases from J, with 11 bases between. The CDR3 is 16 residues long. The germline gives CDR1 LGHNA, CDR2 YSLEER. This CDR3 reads CASSQEWGRLNTEAFF. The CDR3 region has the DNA TGCGCCAGCAGCCAAGAGTGGGGCCGATTGAACACTGAAGCTTTCTTT.

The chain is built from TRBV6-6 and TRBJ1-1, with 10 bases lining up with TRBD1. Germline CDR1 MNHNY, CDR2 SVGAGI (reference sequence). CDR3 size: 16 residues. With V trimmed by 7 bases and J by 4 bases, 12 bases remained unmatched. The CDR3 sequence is CASIPASGTGVTEAFF. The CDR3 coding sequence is TGTGCCAGCATCCCCGCCTCCGGGACAGGGGTCACTGAAGCTTTCTTT.

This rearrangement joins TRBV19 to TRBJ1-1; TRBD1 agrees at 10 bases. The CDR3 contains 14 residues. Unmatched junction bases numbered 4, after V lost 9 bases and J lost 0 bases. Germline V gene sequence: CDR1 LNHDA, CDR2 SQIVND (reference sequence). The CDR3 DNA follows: TGTGCCAGCCGGGACAGGGGAATGAACACTGAAGCTTTCTTT. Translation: CASRDRGMNTEAFF. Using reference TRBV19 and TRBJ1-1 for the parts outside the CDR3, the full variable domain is DGGITQSPKYLFRKEGQNVTLSCEQNLNHDAMYWYRQDPGQGLRLIYYSQIVNDFQKGDIAEGYSVSREKKESFPLTVTSAQKNPTAFYLCASRDRGMNTEAFFGQGTRLTVV.

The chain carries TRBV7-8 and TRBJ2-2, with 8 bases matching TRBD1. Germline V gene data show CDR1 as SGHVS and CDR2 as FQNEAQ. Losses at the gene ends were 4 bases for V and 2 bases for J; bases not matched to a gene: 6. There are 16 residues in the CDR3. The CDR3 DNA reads TGTGCCAGCAGCTCAGGGGGCCTAATAAACACCGGGGAGCTGTTTTTT. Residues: CASSSGGLINTGELFF.

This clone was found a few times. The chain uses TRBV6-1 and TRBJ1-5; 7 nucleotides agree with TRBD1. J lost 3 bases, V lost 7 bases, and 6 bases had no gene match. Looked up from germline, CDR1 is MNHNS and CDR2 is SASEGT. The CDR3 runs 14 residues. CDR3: CASNPTGSNQPQHF. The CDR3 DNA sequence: TGTGCCAGCAACCCGACAGGGTCCAATCAGCCCCAGCATTTT.

In DNA, the CDR3 is TGTGCCAGCACCCCGGTACTAGCGGGGTGGGATGAGCAGTTCTTC. This sequence encodes CASTPVLAGWDEQFF. This chain uses TRBV6-6 with TRBJ2-1; 10 positions agree with TRBD2. Looked up from germline, CDR1 is MNHNY and CDR2 is SVGAGI (reference sequence). V lost 7 bases and J lost 8; bases outside the gene matches: 11. This CDR3 is 15 amino acids long.

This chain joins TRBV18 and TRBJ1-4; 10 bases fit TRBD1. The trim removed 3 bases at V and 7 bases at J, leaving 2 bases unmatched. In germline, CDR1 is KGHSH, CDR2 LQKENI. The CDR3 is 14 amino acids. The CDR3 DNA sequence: TGTGCCAGCTCACCCGGGACAGGGGTTGAAAAACTGTTTTTT. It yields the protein CASSPGTGVEKLFF.

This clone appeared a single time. The CDR3: CASTYRGGPSTDTQYF. Here the CDR3 DNA reads TGTGCCAGCACCTATCGGGGGGGGCCAAGCACAGATACGCAGTATTTT. The chain carries TRBV7-6 and TRBJ2-3, with 8 nucleotides matching TRBD2. Germline V CDR1 and CDR2: SGHVS, FNYEAQ. The CDR3 sequence is 16 residues long. V lost 7 bases to trimming and J lost 0 bases; unmatched junction nucleotides: 9.

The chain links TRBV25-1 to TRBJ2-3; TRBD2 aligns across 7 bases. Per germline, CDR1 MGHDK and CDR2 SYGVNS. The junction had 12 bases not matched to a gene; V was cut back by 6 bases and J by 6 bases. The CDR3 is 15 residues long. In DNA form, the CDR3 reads TGTGCCAGCAGGGAAAGGGGAGCGCGGGGGGATACGCAGTATTTT. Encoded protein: CASRERGARGDTQYF. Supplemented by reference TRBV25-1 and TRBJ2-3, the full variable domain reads EADIYQTPRYLVIGTGKKITLECSQTMGHDKMYWYQQDPGMELHLIHYSYGVNSTEKGDLSSESTVSRIRTEHFPLTLESARPSHTSQYLCASRERGARGDTQYFGPGTRLTVL.

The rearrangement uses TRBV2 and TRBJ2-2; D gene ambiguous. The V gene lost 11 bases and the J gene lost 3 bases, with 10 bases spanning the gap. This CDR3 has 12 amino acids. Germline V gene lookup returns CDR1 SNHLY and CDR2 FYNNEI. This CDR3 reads CAQRIHTGELFF. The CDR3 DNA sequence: TGTGCCCAGCGTATCCACACCGGGGAGCTGTTTTTT.

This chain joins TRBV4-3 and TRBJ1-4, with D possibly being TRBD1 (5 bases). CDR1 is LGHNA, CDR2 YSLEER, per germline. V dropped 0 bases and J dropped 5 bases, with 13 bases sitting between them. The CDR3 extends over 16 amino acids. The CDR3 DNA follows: TGCGCCAGCAGCCAAGATGGGGCAGGGAAAAATGAAAAACTGTTTTTT. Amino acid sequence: CASSQDGAGKNEKLFF.

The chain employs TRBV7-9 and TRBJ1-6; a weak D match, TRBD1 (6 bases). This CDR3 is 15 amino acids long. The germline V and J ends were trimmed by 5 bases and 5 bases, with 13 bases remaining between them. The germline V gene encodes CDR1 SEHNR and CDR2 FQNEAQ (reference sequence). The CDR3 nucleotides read TGTGCCAGCAGCCCCCAGGGACAAGATAATTCACCCCTCCACTTT. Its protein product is CASSPQGQDNSPLHF.

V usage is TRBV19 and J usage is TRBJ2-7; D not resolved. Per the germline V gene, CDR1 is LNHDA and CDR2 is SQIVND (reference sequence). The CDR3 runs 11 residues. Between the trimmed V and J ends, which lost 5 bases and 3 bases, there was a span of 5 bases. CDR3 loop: CASSSYYEQYF. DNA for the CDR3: TGTGCCAGTAGTTCTTACTACGAGCAGTACTTC.

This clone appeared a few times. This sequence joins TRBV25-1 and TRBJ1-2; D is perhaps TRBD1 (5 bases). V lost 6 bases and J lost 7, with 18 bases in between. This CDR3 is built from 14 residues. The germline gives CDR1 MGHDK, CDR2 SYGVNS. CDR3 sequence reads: CASSRFGRAGGYTF. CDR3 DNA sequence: TGTGCCAGCAGCCGTTTCGGCAGGGCTGGTGGCTACACCTTC.

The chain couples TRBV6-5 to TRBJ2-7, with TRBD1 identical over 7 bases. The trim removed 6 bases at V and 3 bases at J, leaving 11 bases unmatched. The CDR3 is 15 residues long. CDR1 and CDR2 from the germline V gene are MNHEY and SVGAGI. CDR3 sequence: CASSPRQGSLYEQYF. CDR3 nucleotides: TGTGCCAGCAGCCCCCGACAGGGATCCCTCTACGAGCAGTACTTC.

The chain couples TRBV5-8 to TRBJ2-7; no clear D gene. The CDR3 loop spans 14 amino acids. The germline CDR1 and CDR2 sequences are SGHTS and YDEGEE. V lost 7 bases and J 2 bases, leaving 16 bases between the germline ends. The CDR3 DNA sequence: TGTGCCAGCGCCCGAGGTAGTATCGCCTACGAGCAGTACTTC. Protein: CASARGSIAYEQYF.

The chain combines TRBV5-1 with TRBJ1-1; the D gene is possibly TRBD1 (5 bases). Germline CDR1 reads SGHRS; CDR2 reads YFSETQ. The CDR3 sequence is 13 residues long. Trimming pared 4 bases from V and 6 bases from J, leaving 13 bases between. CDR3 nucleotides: TGCGCCAGCAGCCCCCAAGGGGCGTCTGAAGCTTTCTTT. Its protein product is CASSPQGASEAFF.

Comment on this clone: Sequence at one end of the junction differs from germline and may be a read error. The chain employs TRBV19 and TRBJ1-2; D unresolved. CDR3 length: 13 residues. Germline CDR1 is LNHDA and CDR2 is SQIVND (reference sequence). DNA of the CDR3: TGTGCCAGTACTATAACAGATAACTATGGCTACACCTTC. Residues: CASTITDNYGYTF.

DNA of the CDR3: TGTGCCAGCAGCGTATCCCCTCCGGGCGAGCAGTACTTC. Translated: CASSVSPPGEQYF. The V call is TRBV9, the J call TRBJ2-7; D unresolved. Germline V gives CDR1 SGDLS, CDR2 YYNGEE. CDR3 length equals 13 residues. V dropped 1 base and J dropped 6 bases, with 11 bases sitting between them.

The CDR3 coding sequence is TGTGCCAGCAGTACTCGGAGACAGGGGACTAATGAAAAACTGTTTTTT. As protein: CASSTRRQGTNEKLFF. The chain recombines TRBV28 with TRBJ1-4; 8 nucleotides align to TRBD1. The length of the CDR3 is 16 residues. V trimming: 5 bases; J trimming: 2 bases; junction bases outside the gene matches: 7. CDR1 MDHEN and CDR2 SYDVKM come from the germline V gene.

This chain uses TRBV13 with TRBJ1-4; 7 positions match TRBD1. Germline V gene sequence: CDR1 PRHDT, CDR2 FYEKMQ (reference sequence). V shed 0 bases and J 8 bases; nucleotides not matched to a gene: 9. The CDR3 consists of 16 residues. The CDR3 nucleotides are TGTGCCAGCAGCTTAGGCCGAGGGGGCGATGGAGAAAAACTGTTTTTT. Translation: CASSLGRGGDGEKLFF.

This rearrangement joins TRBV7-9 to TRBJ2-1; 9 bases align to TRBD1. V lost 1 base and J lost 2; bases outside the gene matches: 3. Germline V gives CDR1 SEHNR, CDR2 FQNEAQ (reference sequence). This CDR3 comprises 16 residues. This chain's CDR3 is CASSLGDRVAYNEQFF. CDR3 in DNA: TGTGCCAGCAGCTTAGGGGACAGGGTTGCCTACAATGAGCAGTTCTTC.